What follows describes a single T cell receptor beta chain. Antigen: not known. Amplification used 60 Vbeta primers and 13 Jbeta primers. Libraries were prepared by immunoSEQ multiplex PCR; TCRdb keeps only in-frame clonotypes and omits some of them. The sample records about 170,000 clones, 65% to 85% being singletons. The sample comes from a study of cytomegalovirus exposure and HLA in healthy donors. Looking at the study overall: Of the donors genotyped, 398 in all, about 76% fell in the Caucasian-associated ancestry cluster. The study, taken as a whole, reports: With further analysis later on, most CMV-associated TCR beta chains appeared HLA-restricted. For cytomegalovirus status, the classifier reportedly gave diagnoses with high specificity and sensitivity.

Germline-derived CDR1 and CDR2 are LNHDA and SQIVND (reference sequence). The CDR3 spans 15 residues. The V segment lost 5 bases and the J segment 5 bases; nucleotides outside the gene matches: 9. The sequence was obtained from a woman aged 45-59 years in good health and CMV-seropositive. The sample consisted of PBMCs. This chain uses TRBV19 with TRBJ2-5, with 9 nucleotides matching TRBD2. CDR3 DNA: TGTGCCAGTAGTCCAGTAGCGGGAGAACCGGAGACCCAGTACTTC. It translates to CASSPVAGEPETQYF.